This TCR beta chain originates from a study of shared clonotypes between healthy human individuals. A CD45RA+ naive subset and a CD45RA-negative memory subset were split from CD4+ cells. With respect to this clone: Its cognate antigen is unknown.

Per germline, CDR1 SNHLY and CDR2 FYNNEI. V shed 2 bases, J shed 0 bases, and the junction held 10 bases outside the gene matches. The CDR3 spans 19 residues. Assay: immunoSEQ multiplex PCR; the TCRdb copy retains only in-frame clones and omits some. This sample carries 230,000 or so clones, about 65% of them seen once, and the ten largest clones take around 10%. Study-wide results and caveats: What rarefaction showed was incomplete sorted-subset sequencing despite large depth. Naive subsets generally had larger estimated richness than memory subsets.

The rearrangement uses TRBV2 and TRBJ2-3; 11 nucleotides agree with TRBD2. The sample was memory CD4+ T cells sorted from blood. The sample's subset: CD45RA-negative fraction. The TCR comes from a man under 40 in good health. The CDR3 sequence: CASSETLLAGVSSTDTQYF. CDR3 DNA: TGTGCCAGCAGTGAAACTTTACTAGCGGGAGTATCTAGCACAGATACGCAGTATTTT.